These 6 T cell receptor beta chains came from one sample sequenced in a study of blood T cell repertoires in COVID-19. Assay: immunoSEQ multiplex PCR; the TCRdb copy retains only in-frame clones and omits some. The top ten clones hold around 6.4% of a sample with around 72,000 clones, about 91% of them seen once. Sequencing input: peripheral blood. Source of these receptors: a woman aged 70-85 years with acute or convalescent COVID-19.

DNA of the CDR3: TGTGCCAGCAGTTACTCAGGGGCGAACACCGGGGAGCTGTTTTTT. This sequence encodes CASSYSGANTGELFF. The V call is TRBV6-5, the J call TRBJ2-2, with D possibly matching TRBD1 (5 bases). The CDR3 has 15 residues. Germline V CDR1 and CDR2: MNHEY, SVGAGI. V was cut by 0 bases and J by 0 bases, with 5 bases left in between.

The rearrangement joins TRBV14 to TRBJ1-1; D not resolved. Germline CDR1 is SGHDN and CDR2 is FVKESK. The CDR3 contains 14 residues. Trimming removed 4 bases at V and 11 bases at J, with 20 bases between. Here the CDR3 reads CASSRYGSDLGAFF. CDR3 bases: TGTGCCAGCAGCCGTTATGGGAGCGATCTAGGGGCTTTCTTT.

The J gene is TRBJ1-2, the V gene TRBV20-1, with a tentative D call TRBD1 (5 bases). Per the germline V gene, CDR1 is DFQATT and CDR2 is SNEGSKA (reference sequence). Trimming took 7 bases from V and 6 from J, leaving 9 bases between them. CDR3 length: 10 residues. This chain's CDR3 is CSVETDGYTF. DNA for the CDR3: TGCAGTGTCGAGACAGATGGCTACACCTTC.

This chain connects TRBV12-5 to TRBJ1-2; D unresolved. V shed 2 bases and J shed 8 bases, with 12 bases lying between them. The germline V gene has CDR1 LGHNT and CDR2 FRNRAP. The length of the CDR3 is 13 residues. Here the CDR3 DNA reads TGTGCTAGTGGTTTGAGCCGGGCGGGAGGCTACACCTTC. Translated: CASGLSRAGGYTF. Full variable domain (rest looked up from reference TRBV12-5 and TRBJ1-2): DARVTQTPRHKVTEMGQEVTMRCQPILGHNTVFWYRQTMMQGLELLAYFRNRAPLDDSGMPKDRFSAEMPDATLATLKIQPSEPRDSAVYFCASGLSRAGGYTFGSGTRLTVV.

The chain carries TRBV27 and TRBJ2-3; TRBD2 agrees at 10 bases. The germline V gene has CDR1 MNHEY and CDR2 SMNVEV (reference sequence). With 6 bases clipped from V and 1 base from J, the junction kept 4 bases outside the gene matches. This CDR3 is built from 15 residues. CDR3 in DNA: TGTGCCAGCAGACTCGGGACTAGCGGCACAGATACGCAGTATTTT. Its protein is CASRLGTSGTDTQYF.

This clone came up a few times. The rearrangement uses TRBV10-3 and TRBJ1-5; weak D call: TRBD1 (6 bases). Germline CDR1 ENHRY, CDR2 SYGVKD. The CDR3 has 13 residues. The ends were cut back, 3 bases at V and 7 bases at J, with 10 bases in the middle. This CDR3 reads CAISEGQGQPQHF. The CDR3, as DNA: TGTGCCATCAGTGAAGGTCAGGGGCAGCCCCAGCATTTT.